Shown below are 5 T cell receptor beta chains from a single sample sequenced in a study of vaccination and CD4 T cells after COVID-19. Treatment of the sample: approximately 11-day PBMC culture with coronavirus spike peptide pools or control peptides (ViraFEST assay). Their specific antigens are unknown. The assay that was used to sequence DNA from cultured CD4+ T cells was the Oncomine TCR Beta short-read assay. TCRdb reanalysed the PCR reads using MiXCR and keeps one entry per CDR3 protein. The sample carries some 12,000 distinct CDR3 sequences, around 50% recorded once. Sequenced material: CD4+ T cells from blood, cultured in vitro. The origin of the receptors is a human donor who had recovered from COVID-19.

This chain joins TRBV10-3 and TRBJ2-7; TRBD1 matches at 9 bases. The CDR3 covers 15 residues. CDR1 is ENHRY, CDR2 SYGVKD, per germline. V was clipped by 3 bases and J by 3 bases; unmatched bases: 6. DNA of the CDR3: TGTGCCATCAGTGAAAATGGACAGGGGATCTACGAGCAGTACTTC. Its translation: CAISENGQGIYEQYF.

The rearrangement links TRBV10-3 to TRBJ2-1; the D gene is possibly TRBD2 (6 bases). Germline V lookup: CDR1 ENHRY, CDR2 SYGVKD. The CDR3 runs to 16 residues. Trimming took 3 bases from V and 6 from J, leaving 18 bases between them. The CDR3 DNA is TGTGCCATCAGTGACCCTATAAGTGGGAGGAGCAATGAGCAGTTCTTC. Translated: CAISDPISGRSNEQFF.

This clonotype was recorded a few times. The chain carries TRBV28 and TRBJ1-6; TRBD1 agrees at 8 bases. The V gene end was trimmed by 1 base and the J gene end by 8 bases; junction bases not matched to a gene: 4. The germline V gene encodes CDR1 MDHEN and CDR2 SYDVKM. The CDR3 is made up of 15 amino acids. CDR3 sequence: CASSLYDRGYSPLHF. CDR3 DNA: TGTGCCAGCAGTTTATACGACAGGGGCTATTCACCCCTCCACTTT.

The gene calls are TRBV20-1 and TRBJ2-1; the match to TRBD2 covers 9 bases. The ends lost 5 bases at V and 5 bases at J; junction bases unmatched: 19. Germline V lookup: CDR1 DFQATT, CDR2 SNEGSKA (reference sequence). This CDR3 comprises 18 residues. The CDR3 sequence: CSASPPLAGASMDNEQFF. CDR3 bases: TGCAGTGCTTCCCCTCCCTTAGCGGGAGCGAGTATGGACAATGAGCAGTTCTTC.

The V call is TRBV6-1, the J call TRBJ1-5; D remains unclear. V was pared by 5 bases and J by 1 base, with 18 bases between. This CDR3 is built from 17 residues. Germline loops: CDR1 MNHNS, CDR2 SASEGT. This CDR3 is CASSRYGKNKSNQPQHF. CDR3 in DNA: TGTGCCAGCAGTCGATACGGGAAGAACAAGAGCAATCAGCCCCAGCATTTT.